These 28 T cell receptor beta chains came from one sample sequenced in a study of early T cells in non-severe SARS-CoV-2 infection. One entry per CDR3 protein results from TCRdb running MiXCR on the 5' RACE reads. The data show 40,000 to 50,000 distinct CDR3 sequences, around 13% seen once. The sequenced material came from whole blood. Receptors were obtained from an adult who was a healthcare worker with PCR-confirmed SARS-CoV-2 infection or an uninfected control (not recorded which).

This clonotype occurred a few times. The chain has TRBV29-1 and TRBJ2-5; maybe TRBD2 (5 bases). The CDR3 has 13 residues. With 3 bases removed from V and 1 base from J, the gap between germline ends came to 9 bases. Germline CDR1 reads SQVTM; CDR2 reads ANQGSEA. The DNA for the CDR3 is TGCAGCGTTGACCCACTAGGCCAAGAGACCCAGTACTTC. It translates to CSVDPLGQETQYF.

This clonotype was seen repeatedly, ten times or more. V is TRBV28 and J is TRBJ2-1; 7 nucleotides line up with TRBD2. The germline gives CDR1 MDHEN, CDR2 SYDVKM. V trimming: 3 bases; J trimming: 6 bases; junction bases outside the gene matches: 11. This CDR3 contains 16 residues. The CDR3 loop reads CASSFLGGGPVNEQFF. The DNA of the CDR3 is TGTGCCAGCAGTTTTTTGGGGGGAGGGCCGGTCAATGAGCAGTTCTTC.

This clonotype was counted ten times or more. The V gene is TRBV5-1, the J gene TRBJ2-3; 16 positions agree with TRBD2. Unmatched junction bases numbered 11, after V lost 4 bases and J lost 6 bases. The germline V gene encodes CDR1 SGHRS and CDR2 YFSETQ. This CDR3 has 18 residues. This CDR3 is CASSTGLAGGRPEDTQYF. The CDR3 nucleotides are TGCGCCAGCAGCACGGGACTAGCGGGGGGGCGGCCGGAGGATACGCAGTATTTT.

This clonotype was seen repeatedly, ten times or more. V and J are TRBV29-1 and TRBJ2-5; D gene uncertain. The CDR3 is 13 residues long. V lost 6 bases, J lost 1 base, and 12 bases lay in between. CDR1 and CDR2 (germline): SQVTM, ANQGSEA. The CDR3 region is CSVGTAPQETQYF. CDR3 bases: TGCAGCGTAGGAACAGCTCCCCAAGAGACCCAGTACTTC.

This chain uses TRBV20-1 with TRBJ1-2, with D uncertain. The germline CDR1 and CDR2 sequences are DFQATT and SNEGSKA (reference sequence). V lost 3 bases, J lost 5 bases, and 13 bases lay in between. The CDR3 extends over 13 amino acids. CDR3 coding DNA: TGCAGTGCTAGTCCGGGCCAAGGGTATGGCTACACCTTC. Translation: CSASPGQGYGYTF.

A word on this clonotype: A much larger clone differs from this one at a single base, so this may be a read error. The rearrangement joins TRBV5-6 to TRBJ2-4; 8 nucleotides agree with TRBD2. Per the germline V gene, CDR1 is SGHDT and CDR2 is YYEEEE. This CDR3 comprises 18 residues. The DNA of the CDR3 is TGTGTCAGCAGTTCGACGCCGGGAGGGAAGTTTGCCAAAAACATTCAGTACTTC. Its protein product is CVSSSTPGGKFAKNIQYF.

This clonotype has more than one count but fewer than ten. The gene calls are TRBV29-1 and TRBJ1-4, with D perhaps TRBD1 (6 bases). The CDR3 totals 14 residues. Germline V lookup: CDR1 SQVTM, CDR2 ANQGSEA. The V and J ends lost 1 base and 5 bases respectively, with 11 bases between them. The CDR3 region has the DNA TGCAGCGTTGAAGGGACAGCATCAAATGAAAAACTGTTTTTT. Translated, it gives CSVEGTASNEKLFF.

The CDR3 reads CASSHRDRWYEQYF. The CDR3 DNA reads as TGTGCCAGCAGCCACCGGGACAGGTGGTACGAGCAGTACTTC. This chain joins TRBV7-2 and TRBJ2-7; 8 bases agree with TRBD1. The CDR3 runs to 14 residues. Trimming at V came to 5 bases and at J to 4 bases, leaving 7 bases not matched to a gene. Germline assignment: CDR1 SGHTA and CDR2 FQGNSA.

This clonotype has just a few counts. The rearrangement uses TRBV29-1 and TRBJ2-5, with a weak D call TRBD2 (5 bases). Trimming removed 4 bases from V and 5 bases from J, with 14 bases in between. CDR1 and CDR2 (germline): SQVTM, ANQGSEA. This CDR3 comprises 13 residues. Written as DNA, the CDR3 is TGCAGCGTTGCCCTGGGCAAGCGGGAGACCCAGTACTTC. Its translation is CSVALGKRETQYF.

This clonotype was seen many times. This chain uses TRBV7-9 with TRBJ2-1, with 12 bases fitting TRBD2. CDR1 is SEHNR, CDR2 FQNEAQ, per germline (reference sequence). This CDR3 region has 15 residues. V trimming: 5 bases; J trimming: 2 bases; junction bases outside the gene matches: 1. The CDR3 sequence: CASSRLAGAYNEQFF. CDR3 in DNA: TGTGCCAGCAGCCGACTAGCGGGAGCCTACAATGAGCAGTTCTTC.

The genes are TRBV29-1 and TRBJ1-1; D remains unclear. Germline V lookup: CDR1 SQVTM, CDR2 ANQGSEA. This CDR3 contains 13 residues. V dropped 3 bases and J dropped 1 base, with 9 bases sitting between them. CDR3 residues: CSVEARRNTEAFF. DNA of the CDR3: TGCAGCGTTGAGGCGAGAAGGAACACTGAAGCTTTCTTT.

For this clonotype: A read error may explain this, as a much larger clone is one base away. This chain links TRBV3-1 with TRBJ1-1, with D perhaps TRBD1 (6 bases). The germline gives CDR1 LGHDT, CDR2 YNNKEL (reference sequence). The CDR3 has 13 residues. DNA for the CDR3: TGTGTCAGTTCCGGACAGCTGAACACTGAAGCTTTCTTT. Encoded protein: CVSSGQLNTEAFF. Complete variable domain (other parts from reference TRBV3-1 and TRBJ1-1): DTAVSQTPKYLVTQMGNDKSIKCEQNLGHDTMYWYKQDSKKFLKIMFSYNNKELIINETVPNRFSPKSPDKAHLNLHINSLELGDSAVYFCVSSGQLNTEAFFGQGTRLTVV.

The genes are TRBV19 and TRBJ2-2; 11 bases line up with TRBD1. Trimming took 7 bases from V and 3 from J; bases not matched to a gene: 4. This CDR3 comprises 15 residues. In germline, CDR1 is LNHDA, CDR2 SQIVND (reference sequence). As DNA, the CDR3 is TGTGCCAGTACCGGGGACAGGGGGTACACCGGGGAGCTGTTTTTT. Translated, it gives CASTGDRGYTGELFF.

This clonotype was counted at least ten times. This sequence joins TRBV6-1 and TRBJ2-7; tentatively, D is TRBD1 or TRBD2 (6 bases each). The CDR3 spans 13 residues. CDR1 and CDR2 (germline): MNHNS, SASEGT. The germline V and J ends were trimmed by 2 bases and 5 bases, with 10 bases remaining between them. CDR3 amino acids: CASSERGPDEQYF. The DNA of the CDR3 is TGTGCCAGCAGTGAACGGGGGCCGGACGAGCAGTACTTC.

This clonotype turned up a few times. The rearrangement uses TRBV2 and TRBJ2-2, with D possibly being TRBD2 (5 bases). The CDR3 length is 18 residues. V was cut by 3 bases and J by 3 bases, with 20 bases left in between. Germline loops: CDR1 SNHLY, CDR2 FYNNEI. The CDR3 reads CASSESLGPPGYTGELFF. CDR3 nucleotide sequence: TGTGCCAGCAGTGAGTCCTTAGGGCCACCGGGGTACACCGGGGAGCTGTTTTTT.

This clonotype showed up many times. The chain carries TRBV29-1 and TRBJ1-2; TRBD1 matches at 8 bases. V lost 7 bases, J lost 8 bases, and 12 bases stayed unmatched. The CDR3 runs 13 residues. Germline loops: CDR1 SQVTM, CDR2 ANQGSEA. In DNA, the CDR3 is TGCAGCGCCCCGGACAGGGCTGCTAAGGGCTACACCTTC. It translates to CSAPDRAAKGYTF.

The V call is TRBV7-9, the J call TRBJ1-1, with TRBD1 as a possible D gene (5 bases). Trimming removed 5 bases from V and 2 bases from J, with 12 bases in between. Germline-derived CDR1 and CDR2 are SEHNR and FQNEAQ (reference sequence). The CDR3 length is 14 residues. The CDR3 nucleotides are TGTGCCAGCAGCCCCCATCAGGGCAACACTGAAGCTTTCTTT. It yields the protein CASSPHQGNTEAFF.

This clonotype was recorded a few times. The chain combines TRBV7-6 with TRBJ2-5; the D gene is possibly TRBD2 (5 bases). The CDR3 is 17 amino acids. Looked up from germline, CDR1 is SGHVS and CDR2 is FNYEAQ. V lost 2 bases to trimming and J lost 4 bases, with 20 bases between them. CDR3 residues: CASSLLPPGLDGETQYF. As DNA, the CDR3 is TGTGCCAGCAGCTTACTACCGCCGGGGTTGGATGGAGAGACCCAGTACTTC.

This chain joins TRBV20-1 and TRBJ1-1; D gene ambiguous. Trimming took 1 base from V and 0 from J, leaving 12 bases between them. Germline values: CDR1 DFQATT, CDR2 SNEGSKA (reference sequence). The length of the CDR3 is 15 residues. For the CDR3, the DNA is TGCAGTGCTAGAGGCCGGGGAAACATGAACACTGAAGCTTTCTTT. Its translation: CSARGRGNMNTEAFF.

This clonotype occurred a few times. The chain has TRBV20-1 and TRBJ2-7, with TRBD2 matching over 9 bases. The CDR3 has 15 amino acids. V shed 5 bases and J 5 bases; nucleotides not matched to a gene: 13. Per the germline V gene, CDR1 is DFQATT and CDR2 is SNEGSKA (reference sequence). This CDR3 reads CSAHTRGLALDEQYF. The CDR3 bases are TGCAGTGCTCACACTAGGGGACTAGCCCTAGACGAGCAGTACTTC.

The chain carries TRBV12-3 or TRBV12-4 and TRBJ2-2; D unresolved. This CDR3 has 15 residues. Trimming pared 3 bases from V and 3 bases from J, leaving 11 bases between. Here the CDR3 DNA reads TGTGCCAGCAGTTTCGATAGGGCGGACACCGGGGAGCTGTTTTTT. It encodes CASSFDRADTGELFF.

This clonotype was observed many times. V gene TRBV5-6 combines with J gene TRBJ2-3; possibly TRBD1 for D (6 bases). Trimming pared 0 bases from V and 5 bases from J, leaving 10 bases between. This CDR3 spans 14 amino acids. From germline, CDR1 is SGHDT and CDR2 YYEEEE. The CDR3 protein is CASSLEQGVDTQYF. The CDR3 DNA follows: TGTGCCAGCAGCTTGGAACAGGGAGTAGATACGCAGTATTTT. Filled out from reference TRBV5-6 and TRBJ2-3, the complete variable domain reads DAGVTQSPTHLIKTRGQQVTLRCSPKSGHDTVSWYQQALGQGPQFIFQYYEEEERQRGNFPDRFSGHQFPNYSSELNVNALLLGDSALYLCASSLEQGVDTQYFGPGTRLTVL.

This clonotype came up a few times. The gene calls are TRBV7-9 and TRBJ1-1; no definite D call. This CDR3 spans 11 amino acids. The V end was cut by 7 bases, the J end by 7 bases, with 10 bases between. The germline gives CDR1 SEHNR, CDR2 FQNEAQ (reference sequence). In nucleotides, the CDR3 is TGTGCCAGCACCGCGGGGAGTGAAGCTTTCTTT. Its translation is CASTAGSEAFF.

This clonotype was detected a few times. The V call is TRBV11-2, the J call TRBJ1-1, with 8 bases identical to TRBD1. Trimming at V came to 5 bases and at J to 5 bases, leaving 10 bases not matched to a gene. Germline CDR1 reads SGHAT; CDR2 reads FQNNGV. The CDR3 is 15 residues long. In nucleotides, the CDR3 is TGTGCCAGCAGCATTTATGGACAGGGAGGAACTGAAGCTTTCTTT. It is translated as CASSIYGQGGTEAFF.

This clonotype was found a few times. This chain links TRBV20-1 with TRBJ2-1; D may be TRBD2 (5 bases). This CDR3 contains 13 residues. Germline CDR1 is DFQATT and CDR2 is SNEGSKA (reference sequence). The CDR3 loop reads CTSLTGSYNEQFF. The CDR3, as DNA: TGCACCAGCCTCACGGGATCCTACAATGAGCAGTTCTTC.

The table lists this clonotype with many counts. The rearrangement links TRBV2 to TRBJ2-1; TRBD2 matches 12 bases. Germline V gene lookup returns CDR1 SNHLY and CDR2 FYNNEI. The CDR3 is 14 residues long. After removal of 6 bases from V and 6 bases from J, the junction contained 3 bases not matched to a gene. In DNA, the CDR3 is TGTGCCAGCAGACTAGCGGGGGGTTTCAATGAGCAGTTCTTC. It translates to CASRLAGGFNEQFF.

The chain employs TRBV27 and TRBJ2-3; TRBD2 agrees at 11 bases. V was clipped by 0 bases and J by 6 bases; unmatched bases: 2. Germline CDR1 is MNHEY and CDR2 is SMNVEV (reference sequence). CDR3 length equals 15 residues. The DNA of the CDR3 is TGTGCCAGCAGTTTATCTAGCGGGGGGGCCGATACGCAGTATTTT. Translation: CASSLSSGGADTQYF.

This clonotype has ten or more counts. V usage is TRBV6-5 and J usage is TRBJ1-2; D gene uncertain. The CDR3 is made up of 12 amino acids. Trimming pared 5 bases from V and 6 bases from J, leaving 10 bases between. Germline loops: CDR1 MNHEY, CDR2 SVGAGI. The CDR3 DNA sequence: TGTGCCAGCAGTCCAGACATCAATGGCTACACCTTC. Protein product: CASSPDINGYTF.